The source of this T cell receptor (beta chain) is a study of T-cell reconstitution after alpha-beta-depleted transplantation in children. This CDR3 is built from 14 residues. The germline CDR1 and CDR2 sequences are DFQATT and SNEGSKA (reference sequence). V lost 2 bases to trimming and J lost 7 bases; unmatched junction nucleotides: 5. Construction of the TCRbeta library involved unique molecular identifiers. In TCRdb, the PCR reads were re-called with MiXCR into one record per CDR3 protein. The table has 350,000 to 450,000 distinct CDR3 sequences, roughly 15% seen once. Many counts were recorded for this clonotype.

The receptor's source is a human donor who donated a stem cell graft to a child with Fanconi anemia. The chain recombines TRBV20-1 with TRBJ2-3, with 11 bases identical to TRBD2. This specimen consisted of PBMCs, obtained from the stem cell graft. CDR3 residues: CSARIAGGDHTQYF. In DNA form, the CDR3 reads TGCAGTGCTAGAATAGCGGGGGGGGACCATACGCAGTATTTT.